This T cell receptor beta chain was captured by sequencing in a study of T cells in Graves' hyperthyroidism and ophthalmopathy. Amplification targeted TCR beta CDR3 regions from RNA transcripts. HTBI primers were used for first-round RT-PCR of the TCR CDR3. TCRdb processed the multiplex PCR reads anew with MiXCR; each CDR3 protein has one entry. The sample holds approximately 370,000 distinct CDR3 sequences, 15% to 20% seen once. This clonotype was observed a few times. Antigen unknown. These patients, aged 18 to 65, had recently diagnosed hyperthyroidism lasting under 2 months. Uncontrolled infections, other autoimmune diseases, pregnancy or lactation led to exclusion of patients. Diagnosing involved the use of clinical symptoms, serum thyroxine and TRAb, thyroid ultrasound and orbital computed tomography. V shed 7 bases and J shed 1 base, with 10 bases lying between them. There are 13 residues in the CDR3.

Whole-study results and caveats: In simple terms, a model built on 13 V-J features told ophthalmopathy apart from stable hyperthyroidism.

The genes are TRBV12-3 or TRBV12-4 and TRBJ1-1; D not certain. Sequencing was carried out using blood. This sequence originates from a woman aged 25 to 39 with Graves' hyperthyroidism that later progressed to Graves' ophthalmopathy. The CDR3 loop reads CASNKIGNTEAFF. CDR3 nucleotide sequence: TGTGCCAGCAACAAAATAGGGAACACTGAAGCTTTCTTT.